The 32 T cell receptor beta chains given below trace back to one sample, sequenced in a study of blood T cell repertoires in COVID-19. Clones were read by immunoSEQ multiplex PCR, and TCRdb kept only the in-frame ones, dropping some. The sample contains approximately 500,000 clones, approximately 92% of which appear only once. What was sequenced was peripheral blood. These receptor sequences come from a man between 18 and 35 years old with COVID-19, enrolled during active disease.

V is TRBV20-1 and J is TRBJ1-2, with TRBD1 matching 7 bases. This CDR3 is 17 amino acids long. The germline CDR1 and CDR2 sequences are DFQATT and SNEGSKA (reference sequence). V shed 3 bases and J 3 bases; nucleotides not matched to a gene: 16. The CDR3 nucleotides are TGCAGTGCTAGTACAAAAGGACAGGTCAATCCCTACTATGGCTACACCTTC. Residues: CSASTKGQVNPYYGYTF.

This rearrangement joins TRBV27 to TRBJ2-7, with D tentatively TRBD1 (5 bases). V lost 5 bases, J lost 0 bases, and 8 bases lay in between. Per the germline V gene, CDR1 is MNHEY and CDR2 is SMNVEV (reference sequence). The CDR3 covers 13 residues. CDR3 in DNA: TGTGCCAGCAGTCCAGACAGCTCCTACGAGCAGTACTTC. Its translation: CASSPDSSYEQYF.

This clone was seen only a few times. The rearrangement joins TRBV6-1 to TRBJ2-2; possible D gene TRBD2, 5 bases. Germline CDR1 and CDR2: MNHNS and SASEGT. The CDR3 length is 18 residues. The V end was cut by 3 bases, the J end by 0 bases, with 17 bases between. The CDR3 DNA reads as TGTGCCAGCAGTGAGCGTCGGAGGCGGGCGGCGAACACCGGGGAGCTGTTTTTT. Translated: CASSERRRRAANTGELFF.

In nucleotides, the CDR3 is TGTGCCAGCAGCTTGAACCGGGACAGGGTTAGCTACACCTTC. It is translated as CASSLNRDRVSYTF. The chain carries TRBV7-8 and TRBJ1-2, with 9 bases aligning to TRBD1. The CDR3 totals 14 residues. CDR1 SGHVS and CDR2 FQNEAQ come from the germline V gene. The V and J ends lost 3 bases and 9 bases, in that order; junction bases with no gene match: 8.

DNA of the CDR3: TGTGCCAGTAGTATCACTAGCGGGAGTGGCAATGAGCAGTTCTTC. It translates to CASSITSGSGNEQFF. The chain recombines TRBV19 with TRBJ2-1; 11 bases agree with TRBD2. This CDR3 contains 15 residues. V gave up 3 bases and J gave up 6 bases; unmatched junction bases: 4. CDR1 and CDR2 (germline): LNHDA, SQIVND (reference sequence).

This chain connects TRBV23-1 to TRBJ1-1; the D is unclear. TRBV23-1 is treated as an ORF (open reading frame) with a function not yet certain. This CDR3 has 13 amino acids. Trimming took off 1 base at V and 9 bases at J, with 12 bases between the two ends. The CDR3 sequence: CASSQWATAKAFF. DNA for the CDR3: TGCGCCAGCAGTCAATGGGCGACGGCGAAAGCTTTCTTT.

This chain uses TRBV9 with TRBJ2-2; D might be TRBD2 (6 bases). The CDR3 length is 19 residues. Germline V gene lookup returns CDR1 SGDLS and CDR2 YYNGEE. V shed 0 bases and J shed 4 bases, with 22 bases lying between them. DNA of the CDR3: TGTGCCAGCAGCGTAGAGTCGGGGGAACTAGCTTTTTCCACCGGGGAGCTGTTTTTT. Residues: CASSVESGELAFSTGELFF.

The rearrangement links TRBV14 to TRBJ2-7; 9 positions match TRBD1. The CDR3 contains 13 residues. V shed 3 bases and J 6 bases; nucleotides not matched to a gene: 3. The germline CDR1 and CDR2 sequences are SGHDN and FVKESK. The CDR3 DNA sequence: TGTGCCAGCAGCCAGGGACAGGGAAGCGAGCAGTACTTC. It is translated as CASSQGQGSEQYF. The whole variable domain, filled in from reference TRBV14 and TRBJ2-7, reads EAGVTQFPSHSVIEKGQTVTLRCDPISGHDNLYWYRRVMGKEIKFLLHFVKESKQDESGMPNNRFLAERTGGTYSTLKVQPAELEDSGVYFCASSQGQGSEQYFGPGTRLTVT.

The chain combines TRBV19 with TRBJ2-1; no definite D call. Trimming pared 4 bases from V and 0 bases from J, leaving 10 bases between. CDR1 is LNHDA and CDR2 is SQIVND in the germline V gene (reference sequence). The CDR3 sequence is 15 residues long. The CDR3 coding sequence is TGTGCCAGTAGTACGACGTGGAGCTCCTACAATGAGCAGTTCTTC. Protein product: CASSTTWSSYNEQFF.

The chain recombines TRBV13 with TRBJ2-4; D gene unclear. CDR1 PRHDT and CDR2 FYEKMQ come from the germline V gene (reference sequence). The V end was cut by 5 bases, the J end by 9 bases, with 14 bases between. The CDR3 consists of 13 residues. The CDR3 coding sequence is TGTGCCAGCAGCCCAACACAGAGATCCATTCAGTACTTC. Residues: CASSPTQRSIQYF.

The chain is built from TRBV2 and TRBJ2-2, with 7 nucleotides matching TRBD2. This CDR3 is 16 amino acids long. Germline V gene lookup returns CDR1 SNHLY and CDR2 FYNNEI. J lost 4 bases, V lost 3 bases, and 8 bases had no gene match. The CDR3 coding sequence is TGTGCCAGCAGTGAGGGGCTAGCGGTTATCACCGGGGAGCTGTTTTTT. This encodes CASSEGLAVITGELFF.

This clone showed up just once. Other DNA sequences in this sample translate to the same CDR3. DNA for the CDR3: TGCGCCAGCAGCTTAGGGGGGAACACCGGGGAGCTGTTTTTT. Amino acid sequence: CASSLGGNTGELFF. This chain uses TRBV5-1 with TRBJ2-2; possibly TRBD1 for D (6 bases). Trimming stripped 2 bases from V and 1 base from J, with 6 bases between. The germline V gene encodes CDR1 SGHRS and CDR2 YFSETQ. This CDR3 is built from 14 residues.

The J gene is TRBJ2-7, the V gene TRBV4-1; 8 bases align to TRBD1. Per the germline V gene, CDR1 is MGHRA and CDR2 is YSYEKL. Trimming at V came to 1 base and at J to 0 bases, leaving 5 bases not matched to a gene. CDR3 size: 16 residues. The CDR3 here is CASSQVLGQVSYEQYF. CDR3 sequence (DNA): TGCGCCAGCAGCCAAGTGTTGGGACAGGTCTCCTACGAGCAGTACTTC.

J is TRBJ2-2 and V is TRBV19, with D maybe TRBD1 (8 bases). Germline-derived CDR1 and CDR2 are LNHDA and SQIVND (reference sequence). The V and J ends lost 3 bases and 11 bases respectively, with 16 bases between them. The CDR3 is 14 residues long. The CDR3 DNA reads TGTGCCAGTAGTATCGAAAACAGGGGGGGCGAGCTGTTTTTT. As protein: CASSIENRGGELFF. Full variable domain (outside the CDR3, taken from reference TRBV19 and TRBJ2-2): DGGITQSPKYLFRKEGQNVTLSCEQNLNHDAMYWYRQDPGQGLRLIYYSQIVNDFQKGDIAEGYSVSREKKESFPLTVTSAQKNPTAFYLCASSIENRGGELFFGEGSRLTVL.

This clone was seen once. CDR3 sequence: CASSLVSSTDTQYF. The CDR3 bases are TGTGCCAGCAGCTTGGTGTCTAGCACAGATACGCAGTATTTT. The gene calls are TRBV5-8 and TRBJ2-3; the D is unclear. V was cut by 0 bases and J by 0 bases, with 5 bases left in between. This CDR3 has 14 residues. Germline V CDR1 and CDR2: SGHTS, YDEGEE.

The rearrangement joins TRBV15 to TRBJ1-2; D remains ambiguous. This CDR3 spans 13 amino acids. Germline V gives CDR1 LNHNV, CDR2 YYDKDF (reference sequence). Trimming cost V 0 bases and J 7 bases, with 9 bases left between them. The chain's CDR3 is CATSRERRVGYTF. In DNA form, the CDR3 reads TGTGCCACCAGCAGAGAAAGGAGGGTTGGCTACACCTTC. The variable domain in full, with the rest retrieved from reference TRBV15 and TRBJ1-2, is DAMVIQNPRYQVTQFGKPVTLSCSQTLNHNVMYWYQQKSSQAPKLLFHYYDKDFNNEADTPDNFQSRRPNTSFCFLDIRSPGLGDTAMYLCATSRERRVGYTFGSGTRLTVV.

This CDR3 is CASSYGAVNSNQPQHF. Here the CDR3 DNA reads TGTGCCAGCAGTTACGGTGCAGTCAATAGCAATCAGCCCCAGCATTTT. The chain joins TRBV6-6 to TRBJ1-5; D is unclear. Per germline, CDR1 MNHNY and CDR2 SVGAGI (reference sequence). V was cut by 2 bases and J by 0 bases, with 11 bases left in between. The CDR3 is 16 amino acids.

V gene TRBV19 combines with J gene TRBJ2-1; 9 nucleotides align to TRBD1. With V trimmed by 4 bases and J by 2 bases, 6 bases remained unmatched. CDR3 length: 16 residues. The germline V gene has CDR1 LNHDA and CDR2 SQIVND (reference sequence). CDR3 in amino acids: CASSTYDRGTYNEQFF. CDR3 bases: TGTGCCAGTAGTACGTATGACAGGGGGACCTACAATGAGCAGTTCTTC.

The J gene is TRBJ2-7, the V gene TRBV15; 14 bases match TRBD2. J was trimmed by 7 bases and V by 6 bases; bases with no gene match: 5. Per the germline V gene, CDR1 is LNHNV and CDR2 is YYDKDF (reference sequence). This CDR3 is built from 14 residues. CDR3 residues: CATRGTSGRLEQYF. CDR3 DNA: TGTGCCACCAGAGGGACTAGCGGGAGACTGGAGCAGTACTTC.

The chain has TRBV11-3 and TRBJ2-7, with D possibly matching TRBD1 (6 bases). V shed 4 bases and J shed 1 base, with 17 bases lying between them. The CDR3 consists of 16 residues. Germline V gene data show CDR1 as SGHNT and CDR2 as YENEEA. The CDR3 DNA reads as TGTGCCAGCAGCTCTGTGACAGGTTCTTTGTCCTACGAGCAGTACTTC. Its protein is CASSSVTGSLSYEQYF.

The chain employs TRBV25-1 and TRBJ2-4, with D maybe TRBD2 (6 bases). The germline V gene encodes CDR1 MGHDK and CDR2 SYGVNS. This CDR3 has 16 amino acids. Trimming stripped 1 base from V and 7 bases from J, with 17 bases between. The CDR3 DNA is TGTGCCAGCAGTGAATCAAGTGGGATGGAGGGGAACATTCAGTACTTC. Encoded protein: CASSESSGMEGNIQYF.

The V call is TRBV11-2, the J call TRBJ2-7, with D hard to call. The CDR3 is 15 residues long. Germline lookup yields CDR1 SGHAT and CDR2 FQNNGV. V lost 6 bases and J lost 0, with 15 bases in between. The CDR3 DNA reads TGTGCCAGCAGATCAACCCCCCTAAGCTCCTACGAGCAGTACTTC. It encodes CASRSTPLSSYEQYF.

V is TRBV18 and J is TRBJ2-5; D perhaps matches TRBD2 (5 bases). Trimming removed 3 bases from V and 1 base from J, with 9 bases in between. This CDR3 comprises 14 residues. CDR1 is KGHSH and CDR2 is LQKENI in the germline V gene. DNA of the CDR3: TGTGCCAGCTCACCGAAGGGAGTCCAAGAGACCCAGTACTTC. Encoded protein: CASSPKGVQETQYF.

The chain employs TRBV2 and TRBJ2-1, with D possibly matching TRBD2 (5 bases). The length of the CDR3 is 13 residues. Per the germline V gene, CDR1 is SNHLY and CDR2 is FYNNEI. The ends were cut back, 10 bases at V and 6 bases at J, with 16 bases in the middle. The CDR3 DNA follows: TGTGCCACAGATCGTCTAGCCGCCAATGAGCAGTTCTTC. Amino acids: CATDRLAANEQFF.

The chain recombines TRBV7-2 with TRBJ2-7; 8 nucleotides agree with TRBD2. The trim removed 1 base at V and 3 bases at J, leaving 5 bases unmatched. The CDR3 has 15 residues. Per the germline V gene, CDR1 is SGHTA and CDR2 is FQGNSA. CDR3 in DNA: TGTGCCAGCAGCTTAGGGTCGGGGGGGCTCTACGAGCAGTACTTC. This translates into CASSLGSGGLYEQYF.

A remark on this clone: The same CDR3 also results from other DNA sequences found in this sample. The chain joins TRBV19 to TRBJ2-1; weak D call: TRBD2 (5 bases). In germline, CDR1 is LNHDA, CDR2 SQIVND (reference sequence). The germline V and J ends were trimmed by 0 bases and 10 bases, with 7 bases remaining between them. This CDR3 comprises 12 residues. The CDR3 region is CASSIDRGEQFF. DNA for the CDR3: TGTGCCAGTAGTATAGATCGGGGAGAGCAGTTCTTC.

The chain employs TRBV5-4 and TRBJ2-7; 7 bases align to TRBD1. J was trimmed by 8 bases and V by 9 bases; bases with no gene match: 14. Germline V gene sequence: CDR1 SGHNT, CDR2 YYREEE (reference sequence). The CDR3 extends over 13 amino acids. CDR3 residues: CAMTGKPPHQQYF. The CDR3 DNA reads as TGTGCCATGACAGGGAAGCCCCCCCACCAGCAGTACTTC.

This chain connects TRBV27 to TRBJ2-1, with D hard to call. The CDR3 has 15 residues. Trimming took 2 bases from V and 7 from J, leaving 15 bases between them. Germline V gene sequence: CDR1 MNHEY, CDR2 SMNVEV (reference sequence). CDR3 protein: CASSLDGLLENEQFF. CDR3 nucleotides: TGTGCCAGCAGTTTAGACGGCCTATTGGAGAATGAGCAGTTCTTC.

The chain is built from TRBV5-1 and TRBJ1-1; D gene ambiguous. The CDR3 sequence is 13 residues long. The V and J ends lost 0 bases and 6 bases respectively, with 9 bases between them. Germline loops: CDR1 SGHRS, CDR2 YFSETQ. DNA for the CDR3: TGCGCCAGCAGCTTGGAAGGGAGAGCTGAAGCTTTCTTT. It specifies CASSLEGRAEAFF.

The chain has TRBV3-1 (or the pseudogene TRBV3-2) and TRBJ2-5; a possible D gene is TRBD2 (6 bases). The germline CDR1 and CDR2 sequences are LGHDT and YNNKEL (reference sequence). This CDR3 has 17 residues. V shed 5 bases and J shed 0 bases, with 19 bases lying between them. Here the CDR3 DNA reads TGTGCCAGCAGCAAGACGGTGGCGGGGATGTACCAAGAGACCCAGTACTTC. Translated, it gives CASSKTVAGMYQETQYF.

This chain connects TRBV21-1 to TRBJ1-6; the table assigns TRBD1, which was not confirmed against the DNA. TRBV21-1 has pseudogene status. This CDR3 is built from 16 residues. As DNA, the CDR3 is TGTGCCAGCAGCAAAGGTCGTGCAGATCCCACCTCACCCCTCCACTTT. Protein sequence: CASSKGRADPTSPLHF.

This clone was seen more than once but under ten times. This chain uses TRBV19 with TRBJ1-5; D might be TRBD1 (5 bases). This CDR3 spans 14 amino acids. Deletions cut 1 base from V and 4 bases from J, with 8 bases between. Germline V lookup: CDR1 LNHDA, CDR2 SQIVND (reference sequence). The CDR3 DNA is TGTGCCAGTAGTATAGCAACAGGTAATCAGCCCCAGCATTTT. This gives the protein CASSIATGNQPQHF.